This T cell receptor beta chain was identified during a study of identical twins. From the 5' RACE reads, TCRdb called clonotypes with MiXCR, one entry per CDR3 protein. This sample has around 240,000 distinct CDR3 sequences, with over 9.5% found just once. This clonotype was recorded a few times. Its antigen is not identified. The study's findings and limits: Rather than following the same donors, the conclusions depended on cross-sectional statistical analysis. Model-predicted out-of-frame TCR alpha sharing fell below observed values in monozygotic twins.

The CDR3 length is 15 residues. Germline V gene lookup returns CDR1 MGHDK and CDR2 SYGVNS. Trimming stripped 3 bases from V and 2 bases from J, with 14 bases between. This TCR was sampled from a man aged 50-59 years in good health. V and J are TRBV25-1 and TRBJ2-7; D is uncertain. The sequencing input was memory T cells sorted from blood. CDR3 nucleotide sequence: TGTGCCAGCAGTGATGGTGGAGCGCGAGCCTACGAGCAGTACTTC. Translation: CASSDGGARAYEQYF.